This T cell receptor beta chain was recovered during a study of cytotoxic CD8 clonotypes in ibrutinib-treated CLL. About the study: Around 10 relapsed/refractory, approximately 15 treatment-naive; approximately 18 IGHV unmutated.

Frozen PBMC stocks contributed around 2 micrograms of genomic DNA to the TCR beta libraries. The method was immunoSEQ multiplex PCR; TCRdb's version includes in-frame clones alone and lacks a portion of them. In the table there are over 250,000 clones, around 77% of which are singletons. As to this clone: The same CDR3 can be traced to other DNA sequences in this sample.

This CDR3 contains 12 residues. Germline V gives CDR1 SQVTM, CDR2 ANQGSEA. V lost 4 bases and J 4 bases, leaving 10 bases between the germline ends. The sample was PBMCs, taken at disease progression, from a patient treated with ibrutinib. The chain combines TRBV29-1 with TRBJ1-2; D is possibly TRBD1 (6 bases). The sequence was collected from a human donor with chronic lymphocytic leukemia. This CDR3 reads CSVAQGGYGYTF. The CDR3 coding sequence is TGCAGCGTTGCACAGGGAGGCTATGGCTACACCTTC.